This T cell receptor (beta chain) stems from a study of blood T cell repertoires in COVID-19. Turning to the study itself: The samples span acute and convalescent COVID-19 from the United States, Italy and Spain. Sample material is recorded as cDNA or gDNA derived from T cells, B-cell-depleted T cells, or PBMCs.

As processed by the authors: Counts of nucleated cells, estimated from reference gene primer amplification, were obtained. Clones were sequenced by immunoSEQ multiplex PCR, and TCRdb holds only the in-frame ones, with some missing. Clone size and the V and J calls come from that table; the DNA yielded D and trimming. Among 35,000 to 45,000 clones listed, almost 95% were seen once. The ends were cut back, 4 bases at V and 5 bases at J, with 11 bases in the middle. The CDR3 consists of 13 residues. Per the germline V gene, CDR1 is SGHAT and CDR2 is FQNNGV. This receptor was obtained from a man aged 45-65 years with active COVID-19. The sequenced material came from peripheral blood. The rearrangement joins TRBV11-2 to TRBJ2-5; tentative D call: TRBD2 (6 bases). The CDR3 bases are TGTGCCAGCAGCTCACTACGGGGGGAGACCCAGTACTTC. It codes for CASSSLRGETQYF.